The clone carrying this TCR beta chain has a count of ten or more. What it binds is unknown. The data were taken from a study of T-cell reconstitution after alpha-beta-depleted transplantation in children. General study findings and limits: When one year had passed after transplant, most T-cell counts and diversity came from newly produced T cells.

TCRbeta library construction was performed incorporating unique molecular identifiers. MiXCR, applied by TCRdb to the PCR reads, yields one record per CDR3 protein. The sample includes some 300,000 distinct CDR3 sequences, less than 9.5% of them seen just once. Trimming removed 6 bases from V and 3 bases from J; junction bases left unmatched: 3. Per the germline V gene, CDR1 is MNHEY and CDR2 is SVGAGI. The CDR3 is 14 amino acids. Here the sequenced sample was peripheral blood, taken 360 days after TCRalphabeta/CD19-depleted stem cell transplant. The clonotype comes from a female patient between 2 and 10 years old who had a stem cell transplant for Fanconi anemia, so the T cells may come from the graft donor. The chain carries TRBV6-5 and TRBJ1-3; 9 nucleotides match TRBD1. CDR3: CASRGTGSGNTIYF. CDR3 nucleotides: TGTGCCAGCAGGGGGACAGGGAGTGGAAACACCATATATTTT.